This T cell receptor beta chain derives from a study of blood T cell repertoires in COVID-19. Study summary: Samples taken during acute and convalescent COVID-19 were collected in the United States, Italy and Spain.

Patients from Seattle were sampled longitudinally, starting during active infection. Authors' methods: How many nucleated cells were present was estimated from reference gene primer amplification. Using immunoSEQ multiplex PCR, the repertoire was profiled, and TCRdb retains in-frame clones only, with some absent. The V and J calls and clone size were taken over from that table, and D and trimming were inferred from the DNA. The top ten hold around 2.8% of the sample, which has 350,000 to 400,000 clones, 80% to 90% seen once. Trimming stripped 4 bases from V and 0 bases from J, with 16 bases between. CDR1 LNHDA and CDR2 SQIVND come from the germline V gene (reference sequence). The CDR3 has 17 residues.

What was sequenced was peripheral blood. V and J are TRBV19 and TRBJ2-1, with D maybe TRBD2 (6 bases). This TCR came from a woman aged 25 to 39 with COVID-19, enrolled during active disease. CDR3 region: CASSTTWDFSSYNEQFF. The DNA of the CDR3 is TGTGCCAGTAGTACCACTTGGGACTTTAGCTCCTACAATGAGCAGTTCTTC.